This T cell receptor beta chain was observed in a study of T cells in Graves' hyperthyroidism and ophthalmopathy. Amplification of TCR beta CDR3 regions was performed using RNA transcripts as template. Using the HTBI primer set, a first-round RT-PCR was run on the TCR CDR3. Via MiXCR, TCRdb re-called the multiplex PCR reads, giving one row per CDR3 protein. The sample lists 500,000 or so distinct CDR3 sequences; 17% were seen once. Germline lookup yields CDR1 DFQATT and CDR2 SNEGSKA (reference sequence). V lost 2 bases to trimming and J lost 3 bases, with 8 bases between them. This CDR3 is built from 13 residues. At least ten counts were recorded for this clonotype.

Sequencing was carried out using blood. The receptor comes from a young woman with Graves' ophthalmopathy. The chain couples TRBV20-1 to TRBJ2-1; no clear D gene. The CDR3 here is CSARWGNYNEQFF. The DNA for the CDR3 is TGCAGTGCTAGATGGGGTAACTACAATGAGCAGTTCTTC.